The present T cell receptor (beta chain) was sequenced within a study of OX40 agonist ivuxolimab in advanced cancers. The table came from immunoSEQ multiplex PCR; TCRdb's copy has only in-frame clones and leaves some out. The sample has about 98,000 clones; approximately 93% are singletons. Systemic immunosuppression or autoimmune disease history was grounds to exclude patients. Germline V gene lookup returns CDR1 GTSNPN and CDR2 SVGIG (reference sequence). The CDR3 runs 14 residues. V was cut by 0 bases and J by 4 bases, with 10 bases left in between. The chain carries TRBV30 and TRBJ1-5; D remains ambiguous. The source of this sequence is an adult with an advanced solid tumor such as melanoma, head and neck, liver or kidney cancer. Sequencing used CD4+ or CD8+ T cells sorted from blood, obtained in a trial of the OX40 agonist ivuxolimab. CDR3 coding DNA: TGTGCCTGGAGTGTAAGAGGAGTTAATCAGCCCCAGCATTTT. This encodes CAWSVRGVNQPQHF.